This TCR beta chain was recovered during a study of blood T cell repertoires in COVID-19 (TCRdb year 2020). Notes on the research overall: Collaborator samples came from the United States, Italy and Spain and covered acute and convalescent phases of COVID-19. The prospective study material was composed of cDNA or gDNA derived from T cells, B-cell-depleted T cells, or PBMCs. Subjects who had been exposed to COVID-19, were actively infected with it, or had recovered from it provided the deeply sampled blood TCRbeta repertoires that made up the dataset. The repertoires were released in a freely available public database intended as a resource for research on the immune response to SARS-CoV-2. Samples came from the ongoing ImmuneRACE study (first 160 participants) plus 1,254 subjects from 6 global collaborators. Nearly every sample came with metadata listing a de-identified subject ID, COVID-19 status, age in years and sex. Where available, HLA class I and class II types were obtained from metadata supplied by the sample provider rather than from assay-based typing.

CDR1 LGHDT and CDR2 YNNKEL are derived from the germline V gene (reference sequence). V is pared back by 3 bases and J by 0 bases, with 9 bases lying between the germline termini. The CDR3 holds 15 amino acids from the cysteine to the phenylalanine. Just the 45-base CDR3 DNA is kept, in frame starting at base 1. TCRbeta CDR3 regions were amplified from genomic DNA using the immunoSEQ Assay, a bias-controlled multiplex PCR. The authors processed their data as follows. Within the assay, amplification of reference gene primers was used to estimate how many nucleated cells each sample contained. Sequence reads were collapsed and filtered to measure the absolute abundance of every unique TCRbeta CDR3 rearrangement. For each sample, productive Simpson clonality was calculated as the square root of Simpson's diversity index across productive rearrangements. TCRdb took over this immuneACCESS table, retaining in-frame rearrangements with V and J assigned. Such tables are incomplete; in checked studies, under half of the missing clones stem from an unresolved V gene, and the remainder is unexplained. V, J and clone size are taken as reported in that table, and D and trimming were inferred from the DNA itself. This sample comprises 90,000 or so clones, around 88% of them detected only once. The ten largest clones represent around 18% of the sample.

At one collaborating source in Seattle, patients were enrolled during active infection and were followed longitudinally through the course of disease. Each collaborating institution followed its own protocols to collect whole blood in K2EDTA tubes. Collaborator samples were shipped for TCRbeta analysis as frozen whole blood, isolated PBMCs, or DNA extracted from either sample type. Worth noting for this clone: Its antigen is not yet known. No quality values exist for individual bases; no much larger clone is one base distant.

Results the study describes overall, beyond this receptor: The amount of clinical and demographic metadata varied by source and participant and was provided uncurated.

The rearranged segments are TRBV3-1 (or the pseudogene TRBV3-2) and TRBJ1-3; the D gene is perhaps TRBD1, from 5 matching bases. What was sequenced was peripheral blood. The source is a woman aged 55-69 years with COVID-19, enrolled during active disease. The CDR3 sequence is CASSQTDISGNTIYF. The nucleotides read TGTGCCAGCAGCCAGACAGACATCTCTGGAAACACCATATATTTT.